The rows below give T cell receptor beta chains drawn from one sample of a study of OX40 agonist ivuxolimab in advanced cancers. Sequencing used immunoSEQ multiplex PCR; TCRdb keeps in-frame clones, though not all of them. Of about 77,000 clones listed, around 88% are singletons. Here the sequenced sample was CD4+ or CD8+ T cells sorted from blood, taken in a trial of the OX40 agonist ivuxolimab. Receptors were obtained from an adult with an advanced solid tumor such as melanoma, head and neck, liver or kidney cancer. The CDR3 runs from the conserved cysteine through the conserved F or W. Each record gives: clone size, V gene, D gene, J gene, CDR3 DNA, CDR3 protein. A D gene is named only where the DNA matches it firmly. Rows give clone size only sometimes, using once, few, many, or a class for an expanded clone.

>NA|TRBV5-4|NA|TRBJ2-7
TGTGCCAGCAGCTTGGAGCCCTTCCCAGGCTCCTACGAGCAGTACTTC
CASSLEPFPGSYEQYF
>NA|TRBV6-5|TRBD2|TRBJ2-1
TGTGCCAGCAGTTCCGGACTAGCTGCTGTCAATGAGCAGTTCTTC
CASSSGLAAVNEQFF
>NA|TRBV19|NA|TRBJ1-1
TGTGCCAGTAGTCTCCGCCAGGCAGTAATGGCTGAAGCTTTCTTT
CASSLRQAVMAEAFF
>NA|TRBV5-4|TRBD1|TRBJ1-1
TGTGCCAGCAGCTTGAAATTGGGGACAGGGGGCCCTGAAGCTTTCTTT
CASSLKLGTGGPEAFF
>NA|TRBV18|NA|TRBJ2-2
TGTGCCAGCTCACCATATCTCGGGGAGCTGTTTTTT
CASSPYLGELFF
>NA|TRBV7-2|NA|TRBJ1-1
TGTGCCAGCAGCTTCAATTCGGGGGGCACTGAAGCTTTCTTT
CASSFNSGGTEAFF
>NA|TRBV14|TRBD1|TRBJ1-1
TGTGCCAGCAGCCCCCTAACAGGGGCTTATGACACTGAAGCTTTCTTT
CASSPLTGAYDTEAFF
>NA|TRBV7-2|TRBD1|TRBJ2-6
TGTGCCAGCAGCTTATCACAGGGGACTGGGGCCAACGTCCTGACTTTC
CASSLSQGTGANVLTF
>once|TRBV5-8|NA|TRBJ1-5
TGTGCCAGCAGCTTGCCGTTGTACAGAAAGCGGCCCCAGCATTTT
CASSLPLYRKRPQHF
>NA|TRBV6-1|NA|TRBJ1-1
TGTGCCAGCAAGAGGGGAACGAACACTGAAGCTTTCTTT
CASKRGTNTEAFF
>NA|TRBV5-1|TRBD1|TRBJ2-7
TGCGCCAGCAGCCCGGAAGGACAGGGCATAAACGAGCAGTACTTC
CASSPEGQGINEQYF
>NA|TRBV20-1|NA|TRBJ2-7
TGCAGTGCGGGCCCCGCCTACGAGCAGTACTTC
CSAGPAYEQYF
>NA|TRBV6-6|TRBD1|TRBJ1-2
TGTGCCAGCAGTCCAACAGGGGCAGAAGGCTACACCTTC
CASSPTGAEGYTF
>few|TRBV4-2|NA|TRBJ2-7
TGTGCCAGCAGCCAAGATGGGGGATATGTTTACGAGCAGTACTTC
CASSQDGGYVYEQYF
>NA|TRBV27|NA|TRBJ1-5
TGTGCCAGCCGCATATACCCGAGAAGTTGGGGCTGTCAGCCCCAGCATTTT
CASRIYPRSWGCQPQHF
>NA|TRBV10-1|TRBD2|TRBJ2-3
TGCGCCAGCAGCCGGACTAGCGGGAGAGATACGCAGTATTTT
CASSRTSGRDTQYF
>NA|TRBV9|NA|TRBJ2-7
TGTGCCAGCAGCGGCGGTCTAGCGACAATGAGCTTC
CASSGGLATMSF
>NA|TRBV19|NA|TRBJ2-2
TGTGCCAGTAGCCCCCAAGGGGGGTCGAGCACCGGGGAGCTGTTTTTT
CASSPQGGSSTGELFF
>NA|TRBV5-1|TRBD1|TRBJ2-7
TGCGCCAGCAGCTTACCTACAGCACAGGGGGCCGAGCAGTACTTC
CASSLPTAQGAEQYF
>NA|TRBV7-9|TRBD1|TRBJ1-1
TGTGCCAGCAGCGCCACAGGGGGGAACACTGAAGCTTTCTTT
CASSATGGNTEAFF
>NA|TRBV7-2|TRBD1|TRBJ1-1
TGTGCCAGCAGCTTAAAACAGGGGACCGCTGAAGCTTTCTTT
CASSLKQGTAEAFF
>NA|TRBV10-2|NA|TRBJ1-1
TGCGCCAGCAGTGCACCCGAGGAGGGAATGAACACTGAAGCTTTCTTT
CASSAPEEGMNTEAFF
>once|TRBV4-1|TRBD2|TRBJ2-7
TGCGCCAGCAGCCACTCCGAAGCGGGAGGCCTCTCCTACGAGCAGTACTTC
CASSHSEAGGLSYEQYF